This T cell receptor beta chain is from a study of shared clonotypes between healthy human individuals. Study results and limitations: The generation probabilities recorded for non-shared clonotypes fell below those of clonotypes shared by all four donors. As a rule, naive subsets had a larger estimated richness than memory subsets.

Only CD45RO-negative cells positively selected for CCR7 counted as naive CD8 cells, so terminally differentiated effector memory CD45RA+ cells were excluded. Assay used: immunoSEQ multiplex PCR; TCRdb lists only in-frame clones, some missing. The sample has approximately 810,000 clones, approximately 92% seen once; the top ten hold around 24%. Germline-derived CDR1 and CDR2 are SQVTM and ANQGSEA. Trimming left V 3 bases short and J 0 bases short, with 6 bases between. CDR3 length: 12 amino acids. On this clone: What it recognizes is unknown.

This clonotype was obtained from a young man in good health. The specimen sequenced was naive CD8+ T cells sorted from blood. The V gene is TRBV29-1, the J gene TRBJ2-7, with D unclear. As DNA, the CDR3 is TGCAGCGTTGAGGTCAGCTCCTACGAGCAGTACTTC. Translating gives CSVEVSSYEQYF.